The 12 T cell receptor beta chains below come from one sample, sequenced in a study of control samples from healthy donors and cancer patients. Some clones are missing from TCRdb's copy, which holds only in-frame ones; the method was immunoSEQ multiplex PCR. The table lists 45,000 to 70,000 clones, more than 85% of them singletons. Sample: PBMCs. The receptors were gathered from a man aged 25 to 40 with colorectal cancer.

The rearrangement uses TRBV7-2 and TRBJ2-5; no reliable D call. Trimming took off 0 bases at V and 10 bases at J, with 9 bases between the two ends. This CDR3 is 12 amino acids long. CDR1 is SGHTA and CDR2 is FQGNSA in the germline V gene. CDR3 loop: CASSLAVGNQYF. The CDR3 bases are TGTGCCAGCAGCTTAGCAGTAGGAAACCAGTACTTC.

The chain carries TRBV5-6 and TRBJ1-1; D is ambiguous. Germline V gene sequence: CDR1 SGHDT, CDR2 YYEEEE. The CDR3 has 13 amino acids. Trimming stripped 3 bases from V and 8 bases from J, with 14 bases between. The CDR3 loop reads CASSSEPTNEAFF. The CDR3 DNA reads TGTGCCAGCAGCTCCGAACCGACGAACGAAGCTTTCTTT.

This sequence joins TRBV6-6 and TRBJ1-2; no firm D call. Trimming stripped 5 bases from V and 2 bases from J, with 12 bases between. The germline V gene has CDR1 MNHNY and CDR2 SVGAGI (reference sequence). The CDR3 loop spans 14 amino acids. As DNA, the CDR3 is TGTGCCAGCAGTACAACCGCCGAAAACTATGGCTACACCTTC. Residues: CASSTTAENYGYTF.

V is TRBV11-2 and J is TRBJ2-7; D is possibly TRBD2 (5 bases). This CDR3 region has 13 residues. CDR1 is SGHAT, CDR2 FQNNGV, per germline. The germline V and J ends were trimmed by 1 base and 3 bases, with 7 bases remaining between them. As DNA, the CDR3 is TGTGCCAGCAGCTTAGCGGGGAGCTACGAGCAGTACGTC. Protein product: CASSLAGSYEQYV.

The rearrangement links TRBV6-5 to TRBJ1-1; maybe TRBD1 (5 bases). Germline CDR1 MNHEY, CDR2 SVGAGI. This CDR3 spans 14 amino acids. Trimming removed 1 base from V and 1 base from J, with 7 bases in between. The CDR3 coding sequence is TGTGCCAGCAGTTACTTACAGGAGAACACTGAAGCTTTCTTT. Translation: CASSYLQENTEAFF.

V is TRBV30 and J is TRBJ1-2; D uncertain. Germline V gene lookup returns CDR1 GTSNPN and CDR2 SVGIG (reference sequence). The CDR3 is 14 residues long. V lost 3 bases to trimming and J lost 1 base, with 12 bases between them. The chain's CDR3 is CAWSPLGSNYGYTF. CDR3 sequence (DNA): TGTGCCTGGAGCCCACTCGGTAGTAACTATGGCTACACCTTC.

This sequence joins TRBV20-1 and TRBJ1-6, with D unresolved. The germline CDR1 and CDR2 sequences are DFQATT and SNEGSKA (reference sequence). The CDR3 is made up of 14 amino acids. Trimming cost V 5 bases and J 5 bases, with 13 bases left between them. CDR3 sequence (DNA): TGCAGTGCTTGTGACTCCGCTGATAATTCACCCCTCCACTTT. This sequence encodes CSACDSADNSPLHF.

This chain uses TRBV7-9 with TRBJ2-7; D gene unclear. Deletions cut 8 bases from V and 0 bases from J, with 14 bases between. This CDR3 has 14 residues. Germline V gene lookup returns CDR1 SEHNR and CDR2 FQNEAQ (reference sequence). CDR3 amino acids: CASYNTRASYEQYF. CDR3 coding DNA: TGTGCCAGCTACAACACCCGGGCCTCCTACGAGCAGTACTTC. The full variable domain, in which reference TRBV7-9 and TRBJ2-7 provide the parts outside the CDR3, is DTGVSQNPRHKITKRGQNVTFRCDPISEHNRLYWYRQTLGQGPEFLTYFQNEAQLEKSRLLSDRFSAERPKGSFSTLEIQRTEQGDSAMYLCASYNTRASYEQYFGPGTRLTVT.

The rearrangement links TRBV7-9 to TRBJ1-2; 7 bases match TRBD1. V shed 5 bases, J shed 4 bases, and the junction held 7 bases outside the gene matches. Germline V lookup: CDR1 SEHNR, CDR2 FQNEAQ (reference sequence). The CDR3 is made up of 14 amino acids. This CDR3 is CASSIQGQAYGYTF. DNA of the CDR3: TGTGCCAGCAGCATACAAGGACAGGCCTATGGCTACACCTTC.

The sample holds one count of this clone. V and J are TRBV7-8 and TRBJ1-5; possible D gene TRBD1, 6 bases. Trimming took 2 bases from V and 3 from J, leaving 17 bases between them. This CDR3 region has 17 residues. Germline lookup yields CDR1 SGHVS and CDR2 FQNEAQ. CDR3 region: CASSLRSGGTYNQPQHF. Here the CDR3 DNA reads TGTGCCAGCAGCTTAAGGTCTGGGGGCACCTACAATCAGCCCCAGCATTTT.

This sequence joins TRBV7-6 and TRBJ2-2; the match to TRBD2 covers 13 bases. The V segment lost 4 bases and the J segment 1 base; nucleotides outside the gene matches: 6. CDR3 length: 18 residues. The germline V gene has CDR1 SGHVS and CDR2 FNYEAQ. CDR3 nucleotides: TGTGCCAGCAGCTCGACTAGCGGGGGGCCGGGGAACACCGGGGAGCTGTTTTTT. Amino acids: CASSSTSGGPGNTGELFF.

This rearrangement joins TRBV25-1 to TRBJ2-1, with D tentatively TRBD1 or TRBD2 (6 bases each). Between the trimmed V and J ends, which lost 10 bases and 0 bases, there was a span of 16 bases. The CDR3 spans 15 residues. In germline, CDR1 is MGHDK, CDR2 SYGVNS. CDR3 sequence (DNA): TGTGCCACCGAGGGGGGCCCTAGCTCCTACAATGAGCAGTTCTTC. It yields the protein CATEGGPSSYNEQFF.